Each of the 8 T cell receptor beta chains below was sequenced from the same sample in a study of blood T cell repertoires in COVID-19. Assay: immunoSEQ multiplex PCR; the TCRdb copy retains only in-frame clones and omits some. Of tens of thousands of clones listed, about 71% are singletons. The sequenced material came from peripheral blood. All receptors come from a woman aged 70-85 years with acute or convalescent COVID-19.

The chain uses TRBV7-9 and TRBJ2-1; 7 bases are shared with TRBD1. The V segment lost 1 base and the J segment 15 bases; nucleotides outside the gene matches: 12. Germline CDR1 is SEHNR and CDR2 is FQNEAQ (reference sequence). The CDR3 runs to 14 residues. Here the CDR3 DNA reads TGTGCCAGCAGCTTAGAGGGGGCGCAAGGATCGCCGTTCTTC. Its translation is CASSLEGAQGSPFF.

A few counts support this clone. The chain is built from TRBV7-8 and TRBJ1-3; no definite D call. CDR1 and CDR2 (germline): SGHVS, FQNEAQ. The CDR3 has 14 amino acids. Trimming pared 6 bases from V and 3 bases from J, leaving 12 bases between. CDR3 protein: CASRQGRIGNTIYF. Here the CDR3 DNA reads TGTGCCAGCAGGCAAGGGAGAATTGGAAACACCATATATTTT.

This clone was observed a handful of times. The V call is TRBV9, the J call TRBJ1-6; TRBD1 matches 9 bases. This CDR3 spans 15 amino acids. The V gene's germline CDR1 is SGDLS and CDR2 YYNGEE. Trimming removed 6 bases from V and 9 bases from J; junction bases left unmatched: 10. The chain's CDR3 is CASTTTGQGLSPLHF. In DNA form, the CDR3 reads TGTGCCAGCACCACCACGGGACAGGGACTTTCACCCCTCCACTTT.

V and J are TRBV11-2 and TRBJ2-5; TRBD2 agrees at 8 bases. Germline CDR1 SGHAT, CDR2 FQNNGV. J lost 7 bases, V lost 4 bases, and 5 bases had no gene match. CDR3 size: 13 residues. The DNA of the CDR3 is TGTGCCAGCAGCTCGGGACTAGAGATGACCCAGTACTTC. This translates into CASSSGLEMTQYF. The full variable domain, rest sourced from reference TRBV11-2 and TRBJ2-5, is EAGVAQSPRYKIIEKRQSVAFWCNPISGHATLYWYQQILGQGPKLLIQFQNNGVVDDSQLPKDRFSAERLKGVDSTLKIQPAKLEDSAVYLCASSSGLEMTQYFGPGTRLLVL.

The table lists this clone with a few counts. The chain has TRBV14 and TRBJ2-1, with 7 positions matching TRBD1. CDR3 length: 13 amino acids. With 6 bases clipped from V and 9 bases from J, the junction kept 8 bases outside the gene matches. Germline CDR1 SGHDN, CDR2 FVKESK. CDR3 loop: CASSQNRGGEQFF. In DNA, the CDR3 is TGTGCCAGCAGTCAAAACAGGGGCGGTGAGCAGTTCTTC.

To note about this clone: This CDR3 is also generated by other DNA sequences in the sample. The CDR3 here is CASSLRTGNSYEQYF. CDR3 nucleotides: TGCGCCAGCAGCTTACGGACAGGGAACTCCTACGAGCAGTACTTC. The rearrangement links TRBV4-1 to TRBJ2-7, with TRBD1 matching 8 bases. V lost 5 bases, J lost 0 bases, and 6 bases stayed unmatched. CDR1 and CDR2 from the germline V gene are MGHRA and YSYEKL. This CDR3 region has 15 residues.

The chain is built from TRBV13 and TRBJ2-3, with 12 bases that match TRBD2. Unmatched junction bases numbered 6, after V lost 1 base and J lost 13 bases. CDR1 is PRHDT, CDR2 FYEKMQ, per germline (reference sequence). CDR3 length equals 14 residues. The DNA of the CDR3 is TGTGCCAGCAGCTTAGAGCTAGCGGGGGGGCCTAAGTATTTT. Protein sequence: CASSLELAGGPKYF.

This clone occurred once. V and J are TRBV3-1 (or the pseudogene TRBV3-2) and TRBJ1-2; D is perhaps TRBD1 (6 bases). There are 15 residues in the CDR3. Germline assignment: CDR1 LGHDT and CDR2 YNNKEL (reference sequence). V was cut by 1 base and J by 4 bases, with 13 bases left in between. DNA of the CDR3: TGTGCCAGCAGCCAAGGAAGACAGGATACCTATGGCTACACCTTC. Its translation: CASSQGRQDTYGYTF.